The following is a T cell receptor beta chain sequence with its context. As yet, its antigen is unknown. The sample belongs to a study of beta chain features in type 1 diabetes. CD4+ naive, central memory, regulatory and stem cell-like memory cells were sorted via CD45RO/CCR7/CD25/CD127/CD95/CD27. Whole-study findings and limits: A pattern of fewer insertions and more deletions at VDJ junctions was seen in type 1 diabetes patients. Moderately but significantly shorter TCRB CDR3s were found in Type 1 diabetes patients in all four CD4+ subsets.

The authors reverse transcribed all of the isolated RNA, so sequencing captured expressed TCRB transcripts. The repertoire was sequenced with immunoSEQ multiplex PCR; TCRdb's copy has only in-frame clones and lacks some. The sample holds about 240,000 clones, approximately 15% seen once. Germline V CDR1 and CDR2: SSHAT, FNYEAQ (reference sequence). Trimming stripped 5 bases from V and 6 bases from J, with 18 bases between. CDR3 size: 15 residues. The rearrangement uses TRBV7-7 and TRBJ2-3, with D maybe TRBD2 (6 bases). What was sequenced was naive CD4+ T cells from blood. This sequence was found in a man aged 30 to 39 with type 1 diabetes. CDR3: CASSRGNGRGDTQYF. CDR3 nucleotides: TGTGCCAGCAGCCGAGGCAACGGGAGAGGGGATACGCAGTATTTT.